These T cell receptor beta chains were read from a single sample in a study of T-cell memory formation after mild COVID-19. TCRdb re-derived calls from the 5' RACE reads in MiXCR, one entry per CDR3 protein. Among some 600,000 distinct CDR3 sequences listed, 17% were seen once. Input material: PBMCs or a T cell subset sorted from them (not recorded which). The receptors were gathered from an adult woman who had mild COVID-19 (a few samples of this study predate the infection). Cell type and time point are not known. Each CDR3 is given with its conserved first and last residue. Each record gives: clone size, D gene, V gene, J gene, CDR3 protein, CDR3 DNA. The D gene is left open where the match is weak. The size entry is marked missing in some rows and otherwise reads once, few, many or a size class.

.	.	TRBV29-1	TRBJ2-2	CSVRANTGELFF	TGCAGCGTTCGTGCGAACACCGGGGAGCTGTTTTTT
.	.	TRBV6-2/TRBV6-3	TRBJ2-7	CASTAAAGSSYEQYF	TGTGCCAGCACCGCAGCGGCAGGGTCGTCCTACGAGCAGTACTTC
many	.	TRBV5-1	TRBJ2-5	CASSPGQPQETQYF	TGCGCCAGCAGCCCCGGACAGCCTCAAGAGACCCAGTACTTC
.	TRBD1	TRBV29-1	TRBJ2-2	CSTGQTTGELFF	TGCAGCACGGGACAGACCACCGGGGAGCTGTTTTTT
.	.	TRBV10-3	TRBJ2-7	CATSNSYEQYF	TGTGCCACCTCGAACAGCTACGAGCAGTACTTC
.	TRBD1	TRBV12-3/TRBV12-4	TRBJ1-1	CASSLTGAFF	TGTGCCAGCAGTTTGACAGGGGCTTTCTTT
few	TRBD1	TRBV29-1	TRBJ2-7	CSVTGGPSYEQYF	TGCAGCGTTACAGGGGGCCCCTCCTACGAGCAGTACTTC
.	TRBD1	TRBV28	TRBJ1-2	CASSLRQGRVGYGYTF	TGTGCCAGCAGTTTACGACAGGGGCGGGTTGGCTATGGCTACACCTTC
few	.	TRBV12-3/TRBV12-4	TRBJ2-2	CASSLGGPVYGELFF	TGTGCCAGCAGTTTAGGAGGACCCGTCTACGGGGAGCTGTTTTTT
few	.	TRBV20-1	TRBJ2-1	CSARDSGSYNEQFF	TGCAGTGCTAGAGATTCGGGCAGCTACAATGAGCAGTTCTTC
.	.	TRBV27	TRBJ1-2	CASSPQGLNYGYTF	TGTGCCAGCAGTCCACAGGGACTTAACTATGGCTACACCTTC
.	TRBD1	TRBV27	TRBJ2-4	CASRWTGRPYKNIQYF	TGTGCCAGCAGGTGGACAGGGAGACCCTACAAAAACATTCAGTACTTC
.	.	TRBV7-9	TRBJ1-2	CASSLVGPESYTF	TGTGCCAGCAGCTTAGTCGGTCCGGAGAGCTACACCTTC
.	.	TRBV18	TRBJ1-3	CASSPPGADTIYF	TGTGCCAGCTCACCACCCGGGGCGGACACCATATATTTT
.	.	TRBV4-2	TRBJ1-1	CASSQELWSQAAFF	TGTGCCAGCAGCCAAGAGCTCTGGTCGCAGGCGGCTTTCTTT
.	TRBD2	TRBV11-3	TRBJ2-5	CASSLYGSGSLQETQYF	TGTGCCAGCAGCCTTTACGGGAGCGGGAGTCTCCAAGAGACCCAGTACTTC
.	TRBD2	TRBV6-6	TRBJ2-1	CATATSRSYNEQFF	TGTGCCACTGCGACTAGCCGGTCCTACAATGAGCAGTTCTTC
few	.	TRBV7-2	TRBJ2-7	CASSLESGRAYEQYF	TGTGCCAGCAGCTTGGAATCAGGGCGAGCCTACGAGCAGTACTTC
few	.	TRBV4-2	TRBJ2-7	CASSQESGGYEQYF	TGTGCCAGCAGCCAAGAGTCCGGGGGTTACGAGCAGTACTTC
.	TRBD1	TRBV5-1	TRBJ2-5	CASSRSDRAAGETQYF	TGCGCCAGCAGCCGATCCGACAGGGCCGCCGGGGAGACCCAGTACTTC
few	.	TRBV6-5	TRBJ2-1	CASRYDRGTAYNEQFF	TGTGCCAGCAGGTACGACAGAGGGACTGCCTACAATGAGCAGTTCTTC
.	.	TRBV11-2	TRBJ2-2	CASSSKITGELFF	TGTGCCAGCAGCTCCAAGATCACCGGGGAGCTGTTTTTT
few	TRBD1	TRBV27	TRBJ2-4	CASSLGTETAKNIQYF	TGTGCCAGCAGTTTGGGGACAGAAACGGCCAAAAACATTCAGTACTTC
.	.	TRBV12-3/TRBV12-4	TRBJ1-2	CAKGSRLNRVGVGYGYTF	TGTGCCAAGGGCTCGAGACTTAACAGGGTCGGCGTCGGCTATGGCTACACCTTC
few	.	TRBV7-6	TRBJ1-1	CASSLAKVGAAFF	TGTGCCAGCAGCTTAGCGAAGGTGGGAGCCGCTTTCTTT
.	.	TRBV7-9	TRBJ2-7	CASSLPRGSAYEQYF	TGTGCCAGCAGCCTCCCCAGGGGCTCGGCCTACGAGCAGTACTTC
few	TRBD2	TRBV20-1	TRBJ2-3	CSARDPVTSETGTDTQYF	TGCAGTGCTAGAGATCCGGTGACTAGCGAAACCGGCACAGATACGCAGTATTTT
many	TRBD1	TRBV11-2	TRBJ1-2	CASSLETGLDGYTF	TGTGCCAGCAGCTTAGAGACAGGGCTCGATGGCTACACCTTC
few	.	TRBV18	TRBJ1-4	CASSQSTREKLFF	TGTGCCAGCTCACAATCCACGCGTGAAAAACTGTTTTTT
few	.	TRBV5-1	TRBJ2-7	CASSSRGTGHEQYF	TGCGCCAGCAGCTCGCGAGGGACGGGACACGAGCAGTACTTC
many	.	TRBV7-2	TRBJ2-1	CASSKTRNTEQFF	TGTGCCAGCAGCAAGACTAGAAATACTGAGCAGTTCTTC
few	TRBD1	TRBV5-1	TRBJ1-5	CASSLAGTGYQPQHF	TGCGCCAGCAGCTTGGCAGGGACAGGGTACCAGCCCCAGCATTTT
many	.	TRBV20-1	TRBJ1-5	CSARGPENQPQHF	TGCAGTGCAAGGGGTCCCGAAAATCAGCCCCAGCATTTT
few	.	TRBV7-8	TRBJ1-1	CASSLEGLRNTEAFF	TGTGCCAGCAGCTTAGAGGGGCTCAGAAACACTGAAGCTTTCTTT
few	TRBD1	TRBV20-1	TRBJ2-4	CSARDDRDIQYF	TGCAGTGCTAGGGACGACAGGGACATTCAGTACTTC
.	TRBD1	TRBV12-3/TRBV12-4	TRBJ1-1	CASSPTRDRPGTEAFF	TGTGCCAGCAGTCCTACCCGGGACAGGCCGGGAACTGAAGCTTTCTTT
few	.	TRBV20-1	TRBJ2-5	CSARDGRGGETQYF	TGCAGTGCTAGAGATGGGCGGGGCGGCGAGACCCAGTACTTC
.	TRBD2	TRBV10-3	TRBJ2-1	CAISQTPIAGGYNEQFF	TGTGCCATCAGCCAAACGCCTATAGCGGGAGGTTACAATGAGCAGTTCTTC
few	TRBD1	TRBV15	TRBJ1-1	CATSSDRAAEAFF	TGTGCCACCAGCAGCGACAGGGCCGCTGAAGCTTTCTTT
many	.	TRBV4-2	TRBJ2-1	CASSQVSVNEQFF	TGTGCCAGCAGCCAAGTTAGCGTCAATGAGCAGTTCTTC